The next 8 T cell receptor beta chains were all read from a single sample in a study of blood T cell repertoires in COVID-19. Measured with immunoSEQ multiplex PCR; TCRdb has only the in-frame clones, and not every one. The repertoire holds roughly 500,000 clones, with approximately 89% as singletons. Sequencing was done on a sample of peripheral blood. These receptors were obtained from a man younger than 30 with COVID-19, enrolled during active disease.

The V call is TRBV5-4, the J call TRBJ1-1; D not certain. Germline CDR1 reads SGHNT; CDR2 reads YYREEE (reference sequence). The CDR3 is 17 amino acids. The ends were cut back, 1 base at V and 3 bases at J, with 19 bases in the middle. In nucleotides, the CDR3 is TGTGCCAGCAGCTTGAAGCAGGTCCTCTTAACCGACACTGAAGCTTTCTTT. The encoded protein is CASSLKQVLLTDTEAFF.

This clone was seen just once. This rearrangement joins TRBV5-1 to TRBJ2-3; 12 bases line up with TRBD1. This CDR3 has 16 residues. Trimming removed 2 bases from V and 5 bases from J; junction bases left unmatched: 6. Germline CDR1 SGHRS, CDR2 YFSETQ. CDR3 residues: CASSFGTGGREDTQYF. The DNA for the CDR3 is TGCGCCAGCAGCTTCGGGACAGGGGGCAGAGAAGATACGCAGTATTTT.

The chain recombines TRBV4-2 with TRBJ1-1; D is ambiguous. Germline CDR1 LGHNA, CDR2 YNFKEQ. This CDR3 spans 16 amino acids. The V gene lost 0 bases and the J gene lost 5 bases, with 16 bases spanning the gap. In nucleotides, the CDR3 is TGTGCCAGCAGCCAAGAGCTTAGGGAGAGGGAAACTGAAGCTTTCTTT. This codes for CASSQELRERETEAFF.

The chain carries TRBV5-1 and TRBJ2-2; 14 bases map to TRBD2. Per the germline V gene, CDR1 is SGHRS and CDR2 is YFSETQ. This CDR3 comprises 17 residues. The ends lost 3 bases at V and 7 bases at J; junction bases unmatched: 8. The DNA of the CDR3 is TGCGCCAGCAGCTCCCGACTAGCGGGAGGGAGACACGGGGAGCTGTTTTTT. This encodes CASSSRLAGGRHGELFF.

This chain uses TRBV21-1 with TRBJ2-7; TRBD1, the table's D call, was not compared with the DNA. TRBV21-1 is flagged as a pseudogene. The CDR3 covers 16 residues. The DNA for the CDR3 is TGTGCCAGCAGCAAAGACTTCCGGACAGGGATCTACGAGCAGTACTTC. Translated, it gives CASSKDFRTGIYEQYF.

V and J are TRBV5-1 and TRBJ1-6; D is perhaps TRBD1 (5 bases). Germline loops: CDR1 SGHRS, CDR2 YFSETQ. Trimming pared 4 bases from V and 5 bases from J, leaving 10 bases between. This CDR3 is 14 amino acids long. Here the CDR3 reads CASSTGGNNSPLHF. The CDR3 DNA follows: TGCGCCAGCAGCACGGGGGGAAATAATTCACCCCTCCACTTT.

This rearrangement joins TRBV12-3 or TRBV12-4 to TRBJ1-6; D ambiguous. The CDR3 covers 13 residues. The V end lost 2 bases, the J end lost 10 bases, and 9 bases lay between the germline ends. The CDR3 nucleotides read TGTGCCAGCAGTTTAAACAGCCACTCACCCCTCCACTTT. Protein product: CASSLNSHSPLHF.

The chain carries TRBV6-1 and TRBJ1-6; D is unresolved. Germline V gene data show CDR1 as MNHNS and CDR2 as SASEGT. The length of the CDR3 is 17 residues. Trimming took 4 bases from V and 5 from J, leaving 18 bases between them. CDR3 DNA sequence: TGTGCCAGCAGTGGCCGCGTCACTTCCAATGATAATTCACCCCTCCACTTT. As protein: CASSGRVTSNDNSPLHF.